These T cell receptor beta chains were read from a single sample in a study of early T cells in non-severe SARS-CoV-2 infection. TCRdb called the 5' RACE reads again in MiXCR, with one record for every CDR3 protein. There are about 55,000 distinct CDR3 sequences in the sample; about 12% occur only once, and roughly 1.4% lies in the top ten. Input material: whole blood. The source is an adult who was a healthcare worker with PCR-confirmed SARS-CoV-2 infection or an uninfected control (not recorded which). CDR3s leave out the opening cysteine and the closing phenylalanine or tryptophan. Fields, in order: clone size, V gene, CDR3 protein. A row's size may be missing; if present it is once, few, many or a size class.

clone size: -
V gene: TRBV4-2
CDR3 protein: ASSQDRGKQY

clone size: few
V gene: TRBV20-1
CDR3 protein: SASFWRQETQY

clone size: many
V gene: TRBV18
CDR3 protein: ASSTKDRGPNQPQH

clone size: many
V gene: TRBV20-1
CDR3 protein: SARAASSYNSPLH

clone size: many
V gene: TRBV20-1
CDR3 protein: SARTSGGTDTQY

clone size: -
V gene: TRBV5-1
CDR3 protein: ASSPSGGGSPLH

clone size: -
V gene: TRBV20-1
CDR3 protein: SASLQGNYGYT

clone size: few
V gene: TRBV11-2
CDR3 protein: ASSLRRGARGYTGELF

clone size: -
V gene: TRBV28
CDR3 protein: ASSLGDATNEKLF

clone size: -
V gene: TRBV7-9
CDR3 protein: ASSEPPGPLRAGTQY

clone size: -
V gene: TRBV12-3/TRBV12-4
CDR3 protein: ASRPQGAIDEKLF

clone size: many
V gene: TRBV20-1
CDR3 protein: SAKVPGQGNNEQF

clone size: many
V gene: TRBV30
CDR3 protein: AWSVQGAIYEQY

clone size: many
V gene: TRBV13
CDR3 protein: ASSTAGTGFYEQY

clone size: few
V gene: TRBV27
CDR3 protein: ASSLGPPRNEQF

clone size: many
V gene: TRBV4-3
CDR3 protein: ASSHLPEGLSKANEKLF

clone size: many
V gene: TRBV5-1
CDR3 protein: ASRGGSVQETQY

clone size: many
V gene: TRBV30
CDR3 protein: AFNARDRGRNIQY

clone size: -
V gene: TRBV5-1
CDR3 protein: ASSLVPSGGSTDTQY

clone size: many
V gene: TRBV19
CDR3 protein: ASSGRGQQVYEQY

clone size: -
V gene: TRBV7-9
CDR3 protein: ASSSRPTGELF

clone size: many
V gene: TRBV20-1
CDR3 protein: SARDMGHLYEQY

clone size: -
V gene: TRBV5-6
CDR3 protein: ASSLDRTSYGYT

clone size: -
V gene: TRBV5-1
CDR3 protein: ASRGTTQETQY

clone size: -
V gene: TRBV5-1
CDR3 protein: ASSLQGGTNEKLF

clone size: few
V gene: TRBV5-1
CDR3 protein: ASQWTSGRSYEQY

clone size: many
V gene: TRBV27
CDR3 protein: AIHTGTEAF

clone size: many
V gene: TRBV7-6
CDR3 protein: ASSPTGGTNEKLF

clone size: -
V gene: TRBV10-3
CDR3 protein: AISEIRETQY

clone size: many
V gene: TRBV27
CDR3 protein: ASSLRGGPCY

clone size: -
V gene: TRBV25-1
CDR3 protein: ASGPQGIDEQF

clone size: few
V gene: TRBV30
CDR3 protein: AWSEGFANEKLF

clone size: -
V gene: TRBV9
CDR3 protein: ASAGSEQF

clone size: many
V gene: TRBV20-1
CDR3 protein: SAIAGRTDTQY